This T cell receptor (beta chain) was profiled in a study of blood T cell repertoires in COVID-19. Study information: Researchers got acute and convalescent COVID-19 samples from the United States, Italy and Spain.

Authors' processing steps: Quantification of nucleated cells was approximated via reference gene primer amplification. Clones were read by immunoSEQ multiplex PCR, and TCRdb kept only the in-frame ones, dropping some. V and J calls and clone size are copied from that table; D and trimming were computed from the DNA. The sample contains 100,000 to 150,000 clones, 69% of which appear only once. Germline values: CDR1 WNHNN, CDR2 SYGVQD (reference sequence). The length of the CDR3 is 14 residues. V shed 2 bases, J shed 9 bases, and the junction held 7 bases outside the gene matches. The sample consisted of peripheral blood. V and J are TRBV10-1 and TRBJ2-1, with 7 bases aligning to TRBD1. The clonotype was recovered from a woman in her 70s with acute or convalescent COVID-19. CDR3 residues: CASSEPDRDGEQFF. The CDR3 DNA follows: TGCGCCAGCAGTGAGCCAGACAGGGATGGTGAGCAGTTCTTC.